This note documents a single T cell receptor beta chain sequence. The antigen remains undetermined. The data originate from a study of T cells expressing NK-cell markers. Study information: Sequencing covered eight donors, seven HCMV-seropositive and one seronegative. Study outcomes and limitations: Dominant NKG2C+ clonotypes accounted for roughly 1.0-8% of CD8+ T cells in more than 5 donors. One observes that, in several donors, these clonotypes were also the leading ones within the CD3+CD56-NKG2C+ fraction.

5'RACE template switching with UMIs produced the TCR beta cDNA. From its re-call of the 5' RACE reads, TCRdb lists each CDR3 protein once, without DNA. Recorded for this sample: approximately 150,000 distinct CDR3 sequences. Per the germline V gene, CDR1 is KGHSH and CDR2 is LQKENI. CDR3 length: 14 amino acids. The V and J genes are TRBV18 and TRBJ2-5; the D gene TCRdb calls, TRBD2, cannot be checked with no DNA. The receptor was isolated from a woman aged 18 to 69 in good health. Sequenced: blood T cells: a sorted CD56 or NKG2C T cell subset, CD4+ or CD8+ T cells, or bulk PBMC T cells (not recorded which). CDR3: CASSPAGGSETQYF. The entire variable domain, with the rest obtained from reference TRBV18 and TRBJ2-5, is as follows: NAGVMQNPRHLVRRRGQEARLRCSPMKGHSHVYWYRQLPEEGLKFMVYLQKENIIDESGMPKERFSAEFPKEGPSILRIQQVVRGDSAAYFCASSPAGGSETQYFGPGTRLLVL.